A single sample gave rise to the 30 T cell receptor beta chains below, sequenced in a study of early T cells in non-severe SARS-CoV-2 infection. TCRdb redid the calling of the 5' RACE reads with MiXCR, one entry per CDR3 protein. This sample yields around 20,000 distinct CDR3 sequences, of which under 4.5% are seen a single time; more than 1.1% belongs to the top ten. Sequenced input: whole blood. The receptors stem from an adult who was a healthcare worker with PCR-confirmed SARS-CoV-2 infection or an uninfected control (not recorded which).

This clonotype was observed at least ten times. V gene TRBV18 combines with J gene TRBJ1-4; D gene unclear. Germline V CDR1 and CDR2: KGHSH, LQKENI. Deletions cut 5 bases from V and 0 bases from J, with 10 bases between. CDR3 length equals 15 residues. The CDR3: CASSTDGATNEKLFF. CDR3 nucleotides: TGTGCCAGCTCAACGGACGGAGCAACTAATGAAAAACTGTTTTTT.

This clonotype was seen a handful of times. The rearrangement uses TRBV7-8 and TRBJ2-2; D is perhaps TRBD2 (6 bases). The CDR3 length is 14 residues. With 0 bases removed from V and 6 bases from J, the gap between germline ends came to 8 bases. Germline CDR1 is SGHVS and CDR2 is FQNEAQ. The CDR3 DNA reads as TGTGCCAGCAGCTTAGCGGGGGGACCCGGGGAGCTGTTTTTT. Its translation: CASSLAGGPGELFF.

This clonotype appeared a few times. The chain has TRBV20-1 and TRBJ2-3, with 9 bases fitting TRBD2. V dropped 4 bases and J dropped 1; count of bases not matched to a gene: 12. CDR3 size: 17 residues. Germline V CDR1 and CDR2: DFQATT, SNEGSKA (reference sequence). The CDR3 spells CSAKPPGLAPGTDTQYF. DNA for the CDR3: TGCAGTGCTAAACCCCCTGGACTAGCGCCAGGCACAGATACGCAGTATTTT.

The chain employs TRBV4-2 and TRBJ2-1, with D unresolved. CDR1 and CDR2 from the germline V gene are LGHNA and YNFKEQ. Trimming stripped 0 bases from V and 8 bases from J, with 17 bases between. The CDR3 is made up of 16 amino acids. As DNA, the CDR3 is TGTGCCAGCAGCCAAGAAAGTGCCCCCCGCAGCGATGAGCAGTTCTTC. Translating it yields CASSQESAPRSDEQFF.

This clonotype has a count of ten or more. The CDR3 is CAISGGQGLSQYF. CDR3 DNA: TGTGCCATCAGTGGGGGACAGGGTTTGTCCCAGTACTTC. This chain links TRBV10-3 with TRBJ2-5, with 9 bases that match TRBD1. The CDR3 is 13 amino acids. Germline-derived CDR1 and CDR2 are ENHRY and SYGVKD. J gave up 9 bases and V 4 bases, and 6 bases lay outside the gene matches.

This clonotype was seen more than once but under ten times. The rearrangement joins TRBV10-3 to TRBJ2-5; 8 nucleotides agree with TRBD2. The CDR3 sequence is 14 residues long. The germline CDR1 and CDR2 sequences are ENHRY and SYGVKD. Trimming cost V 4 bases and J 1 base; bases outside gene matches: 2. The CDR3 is CAISGTSLQETQYF. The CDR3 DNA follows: TGTGCCATCAGTGGGACTAGCCTCCAAGAGACCCAGTACTTC.

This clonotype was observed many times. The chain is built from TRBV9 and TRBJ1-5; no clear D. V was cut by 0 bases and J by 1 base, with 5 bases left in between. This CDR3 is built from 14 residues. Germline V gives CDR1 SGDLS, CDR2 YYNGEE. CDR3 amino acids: CASSVGGSNQPQHF. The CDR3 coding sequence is TGTGCCAGCAGCGTAGGTGGGAGCAATCAGCCCCAGCATTTT.

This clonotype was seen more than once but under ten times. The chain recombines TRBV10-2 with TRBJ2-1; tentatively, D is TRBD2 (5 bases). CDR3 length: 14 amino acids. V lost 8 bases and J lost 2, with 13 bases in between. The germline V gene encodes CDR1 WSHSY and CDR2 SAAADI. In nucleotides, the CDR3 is TGCGCCAGCCGTTCGGCGGGTCCCTACAATGAGCAGTTCTTC. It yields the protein CASRSAGPYNEQFF.

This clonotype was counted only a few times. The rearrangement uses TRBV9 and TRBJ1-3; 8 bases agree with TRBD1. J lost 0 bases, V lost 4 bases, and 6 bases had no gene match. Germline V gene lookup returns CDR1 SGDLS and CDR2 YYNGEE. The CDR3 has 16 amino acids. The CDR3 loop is CASSPDRGASGNTIYF. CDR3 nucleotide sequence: TGTGCCAGCAGCCCCGACAGGGGAGCCTCTGGAAACACCATATATTTT.

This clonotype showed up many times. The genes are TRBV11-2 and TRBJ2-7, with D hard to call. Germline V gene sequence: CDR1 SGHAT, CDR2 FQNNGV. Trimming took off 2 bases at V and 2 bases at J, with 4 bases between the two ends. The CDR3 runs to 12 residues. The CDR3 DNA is TGTGCCAGCAGCTTATTAACCTACGAGCAGTACTTC. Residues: CASSLLTYEQYF.

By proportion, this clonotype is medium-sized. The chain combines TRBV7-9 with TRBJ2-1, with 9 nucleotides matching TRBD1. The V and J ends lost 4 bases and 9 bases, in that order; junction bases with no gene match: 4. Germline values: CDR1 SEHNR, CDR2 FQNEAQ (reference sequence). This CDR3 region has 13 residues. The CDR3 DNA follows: TGTGCCAGCAGCTGGGGACAGGGACGTGAGCAGTTCTTC. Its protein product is CASSWGQGREQFF.

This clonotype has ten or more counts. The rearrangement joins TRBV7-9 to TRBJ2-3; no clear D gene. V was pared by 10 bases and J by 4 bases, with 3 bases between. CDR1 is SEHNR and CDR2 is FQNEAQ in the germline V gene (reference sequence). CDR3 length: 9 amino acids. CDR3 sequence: CATSDTQYF. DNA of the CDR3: TGTGCCACATCAGATACGCAGTATTTT.

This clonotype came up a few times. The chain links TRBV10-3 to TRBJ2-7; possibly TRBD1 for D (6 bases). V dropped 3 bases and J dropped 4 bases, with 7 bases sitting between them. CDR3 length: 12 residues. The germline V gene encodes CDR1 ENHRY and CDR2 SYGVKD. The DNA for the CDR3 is TGTGCCATCAGTGACAGGGGATACGAGCAGTACTTC. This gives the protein CAISDRGYEQYF.

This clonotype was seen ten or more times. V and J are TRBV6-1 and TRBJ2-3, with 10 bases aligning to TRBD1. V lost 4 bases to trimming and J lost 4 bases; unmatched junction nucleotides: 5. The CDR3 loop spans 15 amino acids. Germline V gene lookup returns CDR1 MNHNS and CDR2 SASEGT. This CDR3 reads CASSGRDRGPDTQYF. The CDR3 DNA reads TGTGCCAGCAGTGGCCGGGACAGGGGCCCAGATACGCAGTATTTT.

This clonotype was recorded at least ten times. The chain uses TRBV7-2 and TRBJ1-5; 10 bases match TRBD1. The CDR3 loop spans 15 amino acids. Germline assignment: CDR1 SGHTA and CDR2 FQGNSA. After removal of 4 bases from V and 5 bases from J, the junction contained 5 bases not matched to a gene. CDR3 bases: TGTGCCAGCAGCTCCCGACAGGGGGCTCATCAGCCCCAGCATTTT. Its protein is CASSSRQGAHQPQHF.

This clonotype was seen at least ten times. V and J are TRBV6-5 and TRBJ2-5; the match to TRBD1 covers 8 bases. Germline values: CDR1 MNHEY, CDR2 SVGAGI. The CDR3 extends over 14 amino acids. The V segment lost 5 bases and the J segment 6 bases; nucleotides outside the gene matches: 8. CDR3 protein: CASSGQGLGKTQYF. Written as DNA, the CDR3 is TGTGCCAGCAGTGGACAGGGCCTTGGAAAGACCCAGTACTTC.

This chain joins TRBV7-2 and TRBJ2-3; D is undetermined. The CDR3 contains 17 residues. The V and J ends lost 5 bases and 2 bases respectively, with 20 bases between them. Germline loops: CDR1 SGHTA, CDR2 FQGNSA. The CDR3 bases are TGTGCCAGCAGCCCCGGCGTTGGGGTAGCTCTCACAGATACGCAGTATTTT. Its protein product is CASSPGVGVALTDTQYF.

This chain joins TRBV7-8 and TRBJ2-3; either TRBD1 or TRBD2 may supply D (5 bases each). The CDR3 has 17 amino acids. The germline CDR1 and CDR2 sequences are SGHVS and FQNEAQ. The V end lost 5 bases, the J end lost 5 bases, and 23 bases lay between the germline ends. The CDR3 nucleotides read TGTGCCAGCAGCCCCTCTAGAGCCCGGACACGGGGAGATACGCAGTATTTT. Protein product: CASSPSRARTRGDTQYF.

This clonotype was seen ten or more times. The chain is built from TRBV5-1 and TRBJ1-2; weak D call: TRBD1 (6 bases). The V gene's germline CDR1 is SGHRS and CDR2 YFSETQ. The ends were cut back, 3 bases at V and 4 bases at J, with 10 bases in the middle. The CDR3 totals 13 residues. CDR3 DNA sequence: TGCGCCAGCAGCTATGGACAGAGCTATGGCTACACCTTC. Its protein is CASSYGQSYGYTF.

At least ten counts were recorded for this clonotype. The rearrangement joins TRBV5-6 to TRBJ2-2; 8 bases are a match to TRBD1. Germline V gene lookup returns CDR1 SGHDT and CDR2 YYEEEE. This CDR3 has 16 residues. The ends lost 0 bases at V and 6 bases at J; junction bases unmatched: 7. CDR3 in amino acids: CASSLGDRGDAGELFF. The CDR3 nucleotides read TGTGCCAGCAGCTTGGGTGACAGGGGAGATGCCGGGGAGCTGTTTTTT.

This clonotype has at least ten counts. DNA of the CDR3: TGTGCCAGCTCACCTTTACCCGACACTGAAGCTTTCTTT. Protein: CASSPLPDTEAFF. This rearrangement joins TRBV18 to TRBJ1-1; D not certain. The CDR3 spans 13 residues. Germline-derived CDR1 and CDR2 are KGHSH and LQKENI. V gave up 3 bases and J gave up 3 bases, with 8 bases separating them. The complete variable domain, with remaining parts taken from reference TRBV18 and TRBJ1-1, reads NAGVMQNPRHLVRRRGQEARLRCSPMKGHSHVYWYRQLPEEGLKFMVYLQKENIIDESGMPKERFSAEFPKEGPSILRIQQVVRGDSAAYFCASSPLPDTEAFFGQGTRLTVV.

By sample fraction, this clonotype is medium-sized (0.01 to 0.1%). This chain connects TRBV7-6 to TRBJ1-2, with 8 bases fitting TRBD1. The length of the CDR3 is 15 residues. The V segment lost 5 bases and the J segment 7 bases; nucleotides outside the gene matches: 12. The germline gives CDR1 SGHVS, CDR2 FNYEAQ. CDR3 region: CASSPKYRGFGGYTF. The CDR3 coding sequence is TGTGCCAGCAGCCCCAAATACAGGGGGTTCGGTGGCTACACCTTC.

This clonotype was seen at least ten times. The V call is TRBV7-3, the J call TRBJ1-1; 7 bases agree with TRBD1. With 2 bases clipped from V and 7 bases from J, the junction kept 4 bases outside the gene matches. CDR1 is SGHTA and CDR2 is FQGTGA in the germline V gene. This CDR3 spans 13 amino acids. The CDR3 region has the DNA TGTGCCAGCAGCTTATCCCGGGACAGTGAAGCTTTCTTT. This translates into CASSLSRDSEAFF.

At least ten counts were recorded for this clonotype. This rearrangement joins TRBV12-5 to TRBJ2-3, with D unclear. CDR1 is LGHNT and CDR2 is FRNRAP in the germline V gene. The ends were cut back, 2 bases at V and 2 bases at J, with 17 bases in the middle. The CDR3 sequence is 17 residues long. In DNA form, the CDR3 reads TGTGCTAGTGGTTTGAGTACCGGGCCCCGGGTCACAGATACGCAGTATTTT. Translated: CASGLSTGPRVTDTQYF.

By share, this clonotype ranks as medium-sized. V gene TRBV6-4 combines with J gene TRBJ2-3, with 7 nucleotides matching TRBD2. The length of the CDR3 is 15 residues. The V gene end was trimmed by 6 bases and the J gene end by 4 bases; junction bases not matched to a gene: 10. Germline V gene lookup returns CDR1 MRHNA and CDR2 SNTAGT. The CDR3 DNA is TGTGCCAGCAGCCCAACTAGCGCTGGCCCAGATACGCAGTATTTT. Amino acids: CASSPTSAGPDTQYF.

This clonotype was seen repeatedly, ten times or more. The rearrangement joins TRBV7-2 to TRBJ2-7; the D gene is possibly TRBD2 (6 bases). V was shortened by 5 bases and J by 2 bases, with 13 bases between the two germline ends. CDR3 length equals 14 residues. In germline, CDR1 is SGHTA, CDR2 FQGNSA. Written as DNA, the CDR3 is TGTGCCAGCAGCCTCCGCGGGGCCGCCTACGAGCAGTACTTC. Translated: CASSLRGAAYEQYF. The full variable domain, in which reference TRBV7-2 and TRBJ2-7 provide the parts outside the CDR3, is GAGVSQSPSNKVTEKGKDVELRCDPISGHTALYWYRQSLGQGLEFLIYFQGNSAPDKSGLPSDRFSAERTGGSVSTLTIQRTQQEDSAVYLCASSLRGAAYEQYFGPGTRLTVT.

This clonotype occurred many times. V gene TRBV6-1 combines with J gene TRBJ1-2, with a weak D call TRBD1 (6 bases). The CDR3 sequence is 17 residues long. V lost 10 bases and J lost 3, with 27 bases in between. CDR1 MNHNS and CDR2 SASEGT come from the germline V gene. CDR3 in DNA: TGTGCCACCCGGGGGAACTTTTGGGGGGCGCTTGACTATGGCTACACCTTC. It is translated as CATRGNFWGALDYGYTF.

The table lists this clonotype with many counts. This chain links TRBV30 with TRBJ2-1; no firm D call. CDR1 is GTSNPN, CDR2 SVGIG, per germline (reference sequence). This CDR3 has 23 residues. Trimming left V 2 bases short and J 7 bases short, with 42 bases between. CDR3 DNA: TGTGCCTGGAGTCCCTCTCCCGTCGGTCTCCAAGTGTCTCTCGGCCCCGAAGCAAATGAGCAGTTCTTC. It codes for CAWSPSPVGLQVSLGPEANEQFF.

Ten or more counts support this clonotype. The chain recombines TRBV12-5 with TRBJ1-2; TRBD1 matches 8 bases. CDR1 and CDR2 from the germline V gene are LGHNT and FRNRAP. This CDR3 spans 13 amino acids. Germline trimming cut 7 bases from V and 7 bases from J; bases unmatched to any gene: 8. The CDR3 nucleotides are TGTGCTAGTGCCCTCACAGGGGGTCGTGGCTACACCTTC. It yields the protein CASALTGGRGYTF.

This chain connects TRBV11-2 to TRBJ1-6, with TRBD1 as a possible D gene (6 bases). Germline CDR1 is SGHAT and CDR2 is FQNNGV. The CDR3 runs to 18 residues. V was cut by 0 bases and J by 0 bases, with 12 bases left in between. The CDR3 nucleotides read TGTGCCAGCAGCTTAGAACCCGGGACAAGCTCCTATAATTCACCCCTCCACTTT. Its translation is CASSLEPGTSSYNSPLHF.